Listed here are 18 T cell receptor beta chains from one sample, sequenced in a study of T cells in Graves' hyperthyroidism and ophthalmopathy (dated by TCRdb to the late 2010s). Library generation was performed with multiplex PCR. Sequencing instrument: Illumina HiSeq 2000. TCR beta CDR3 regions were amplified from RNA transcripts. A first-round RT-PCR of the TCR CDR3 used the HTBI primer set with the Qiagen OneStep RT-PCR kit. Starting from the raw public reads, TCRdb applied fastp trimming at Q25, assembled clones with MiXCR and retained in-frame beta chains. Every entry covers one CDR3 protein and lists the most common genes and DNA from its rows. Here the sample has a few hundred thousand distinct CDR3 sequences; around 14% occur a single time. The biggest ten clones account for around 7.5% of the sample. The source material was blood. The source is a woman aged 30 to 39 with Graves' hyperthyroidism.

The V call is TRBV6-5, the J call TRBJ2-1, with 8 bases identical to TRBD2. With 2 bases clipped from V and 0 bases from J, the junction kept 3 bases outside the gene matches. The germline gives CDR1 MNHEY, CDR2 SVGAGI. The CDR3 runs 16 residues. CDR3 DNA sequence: TGTGCCAGCAGTTACCGGACTAGCCTCTCCTACAATGAGCAGTTCTTC. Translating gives CASSYRTSLSYNEQFF.

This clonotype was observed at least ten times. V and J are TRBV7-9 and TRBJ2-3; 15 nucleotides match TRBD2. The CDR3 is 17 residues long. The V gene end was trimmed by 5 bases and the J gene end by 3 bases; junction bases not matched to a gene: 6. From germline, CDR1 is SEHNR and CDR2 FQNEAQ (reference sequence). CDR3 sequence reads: CASSPGGLAGGTDTQYF. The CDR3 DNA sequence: TGTGCCAGCAGCCCTGGCGGACTAGCGGGAGGGACAGATACGCAGTATTTT.

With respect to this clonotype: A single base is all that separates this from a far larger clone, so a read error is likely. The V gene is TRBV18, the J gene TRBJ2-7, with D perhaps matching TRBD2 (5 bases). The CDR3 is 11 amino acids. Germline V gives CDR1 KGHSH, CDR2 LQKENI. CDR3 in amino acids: CASSRDYGQYF. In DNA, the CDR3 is TGTGCCAGCTCAAGAGACTACGGGCAGTACTTC.

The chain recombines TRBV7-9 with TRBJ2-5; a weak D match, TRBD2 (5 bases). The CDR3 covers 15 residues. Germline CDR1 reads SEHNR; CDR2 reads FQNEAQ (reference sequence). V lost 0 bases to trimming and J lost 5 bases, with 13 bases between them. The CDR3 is CASSLAPGGWETQYF. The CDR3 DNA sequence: TGTGCCAGCAGCTTAGCTCCGGGCGGGTGGGAGACCCAGTACTTC. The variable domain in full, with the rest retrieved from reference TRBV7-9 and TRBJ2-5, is DTGVSQNPRHKITKRGQNVTFRCDPISEHNRLYWYRQTLGQGPEFLTYFQNEAQLEKSRLLSDRFSAERPKGSFSTLEIQRTEQGDSAMYLCASSLAPGGWETQYFGPGTRLLVL.

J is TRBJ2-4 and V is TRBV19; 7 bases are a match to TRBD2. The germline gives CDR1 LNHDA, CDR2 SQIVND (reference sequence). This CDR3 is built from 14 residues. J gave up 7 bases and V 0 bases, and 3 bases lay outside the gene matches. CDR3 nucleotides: TGTGCCAGTAGTATAGACGGGGGGACGAACATTCAGTACTTC. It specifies CASSIDGGTNIQYF.

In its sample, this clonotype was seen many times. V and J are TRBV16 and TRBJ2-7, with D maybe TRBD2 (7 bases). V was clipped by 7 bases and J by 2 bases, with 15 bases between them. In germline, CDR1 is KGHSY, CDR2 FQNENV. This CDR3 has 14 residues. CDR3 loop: CASKPRGGPYEQYF. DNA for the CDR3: TGTGCCAGCAAACCTAGGGGGGGTCCCTACGAGCAGTACTTC.

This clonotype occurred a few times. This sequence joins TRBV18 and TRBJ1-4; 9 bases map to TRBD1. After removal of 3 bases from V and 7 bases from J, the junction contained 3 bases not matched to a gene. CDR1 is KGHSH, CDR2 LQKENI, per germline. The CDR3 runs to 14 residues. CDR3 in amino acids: CASSPGQGIEKLFF. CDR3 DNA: TGTGCCAGCTCACCGGGACAGGGAATTGAAAAACTGTTTTTT.

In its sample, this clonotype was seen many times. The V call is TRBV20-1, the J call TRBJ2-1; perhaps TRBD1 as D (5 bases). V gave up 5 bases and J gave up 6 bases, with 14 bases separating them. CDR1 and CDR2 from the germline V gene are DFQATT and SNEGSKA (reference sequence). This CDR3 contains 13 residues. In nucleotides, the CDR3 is TGCAGTGCTCCAGAGGACACCACCAATGAGCAGTTCTTC. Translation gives CSAPEDTTNEQFF.

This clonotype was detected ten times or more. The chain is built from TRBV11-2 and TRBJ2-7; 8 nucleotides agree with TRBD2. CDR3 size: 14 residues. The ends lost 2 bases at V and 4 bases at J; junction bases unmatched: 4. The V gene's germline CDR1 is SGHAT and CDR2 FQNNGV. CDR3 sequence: CASSLMSGSYEQYF. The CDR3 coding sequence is TGTGCCAGCAGCTTAATGAGCGGGAGTTACGAGCAGTACTTC.

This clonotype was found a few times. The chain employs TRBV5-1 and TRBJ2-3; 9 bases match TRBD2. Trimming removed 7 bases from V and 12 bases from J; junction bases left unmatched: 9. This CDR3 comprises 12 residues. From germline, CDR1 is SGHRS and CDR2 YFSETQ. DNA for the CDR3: TGCGCCAGCTCCCTAGCGGGACCCGCTCAGTATTTT. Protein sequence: CASSLAGPAQYF.

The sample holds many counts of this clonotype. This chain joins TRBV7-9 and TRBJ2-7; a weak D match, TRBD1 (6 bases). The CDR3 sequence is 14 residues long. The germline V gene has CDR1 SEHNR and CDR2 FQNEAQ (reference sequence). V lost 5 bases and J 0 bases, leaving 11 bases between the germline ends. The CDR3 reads CASSQTGPSYEQYF. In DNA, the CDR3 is TGTGCCAGCAGCCAAACAGGGCCCTCCTACGAGCAGTACTTC.

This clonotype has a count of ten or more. The CDR3 region has the DNA TGTGCCAGAGAGGGACAGGGGACCTCTAACTATGGCTACACCTTC. This encodes CAREGQGTSNYGYTF. The V and J genes are TRBV30 and TRBJ1-2; 10 nucleotides agree with TRBD1. The CDR3 totals 15 residues. Per the germline V gene, CDR1 is GTSNPN and CDR2 is SVGIG (reference sequence). J was trimmed by 0 bases and V by 8 bases; bases with no gene match: 9. Variable domain in full (rest from reference TRBV30 and TRBJ1-2): SQTIHQWPATLVQPVGSPLSLECTVEGTSNPNLYWYRQAAGRGLQLLFYSVGIGQISSEVPQNLSASRPQDRQFILSSKKLLLSDSGFYLCAREGQGTSNYGYTFGSGTRLTVV.

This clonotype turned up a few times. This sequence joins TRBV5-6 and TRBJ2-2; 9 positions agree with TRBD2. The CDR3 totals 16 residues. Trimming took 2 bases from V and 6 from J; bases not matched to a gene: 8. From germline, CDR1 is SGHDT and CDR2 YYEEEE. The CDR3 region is CASSFRAGGPAGELFF. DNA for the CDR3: TGTGCCAGCAGCTTTAGGGCGGGAGGGCCTGCCGGGGAGCTGTTTTTT.

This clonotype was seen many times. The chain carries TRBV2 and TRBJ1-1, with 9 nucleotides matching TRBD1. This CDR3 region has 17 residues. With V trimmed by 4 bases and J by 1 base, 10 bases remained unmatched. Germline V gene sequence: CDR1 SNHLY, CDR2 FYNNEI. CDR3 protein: CASSVKSPGQGNTEAFF. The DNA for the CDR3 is TGTGCCAGCAGTGTAAAGTCCCCGGGACAGGGGAACACTGAAGCTTTCTTT.

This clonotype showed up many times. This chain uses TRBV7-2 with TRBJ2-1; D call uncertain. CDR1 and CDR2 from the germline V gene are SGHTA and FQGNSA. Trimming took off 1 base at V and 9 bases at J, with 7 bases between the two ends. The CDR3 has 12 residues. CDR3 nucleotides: TGTGCCAGCAGCTTAGTCTTTGCTGAGCAGTTCTTC. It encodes CASSLVFAEQFF.

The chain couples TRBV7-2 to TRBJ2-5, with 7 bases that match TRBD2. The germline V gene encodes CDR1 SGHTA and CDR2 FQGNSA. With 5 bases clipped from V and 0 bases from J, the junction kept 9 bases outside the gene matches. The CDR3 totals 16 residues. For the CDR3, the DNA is TGTGCCAGCAGCGTCAAAGGAGCGGGGTACCAAGAGACCCAGTACTTC. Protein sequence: CASSVKGAGYQETQYF.

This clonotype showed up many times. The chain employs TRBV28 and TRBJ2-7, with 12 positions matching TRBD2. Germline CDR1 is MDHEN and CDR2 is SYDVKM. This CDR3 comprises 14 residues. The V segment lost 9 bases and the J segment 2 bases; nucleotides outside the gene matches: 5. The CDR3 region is CASLTSGSPYEQYF. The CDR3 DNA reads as TGTGCCAGTCTGACTAGCGGGAGTCCCTACGAGCAGTACTTC.

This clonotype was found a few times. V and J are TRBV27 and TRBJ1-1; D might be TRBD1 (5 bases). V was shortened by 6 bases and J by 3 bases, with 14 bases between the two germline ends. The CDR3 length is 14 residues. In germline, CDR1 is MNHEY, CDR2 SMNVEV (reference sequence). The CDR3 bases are TGTGCCAGCAGCGAAGGGGTTAGGGACACTGAAGCTTTCTTT. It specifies CASSEGVRDTEAFF.